The entry that follows covers one T cell receptor (beta chain) sequence. The germline gene is not matched at one end of the junction; a read error may be the cause. Germline-derived CDR1 and CDR2 are SGHVS and FQNEAQ. CDR3 length: 15 amino acids. The sample comes from a study of tumor T cells in aggressive B-cell lymphoma. Using immunoSEQ multiplex PCR, the repertoire was profiled, and TCRdb retains in-frame clones only, with some absent. The repertoire includes roughly 9,900 clones, 85% of them detected once, and approximately 4.3% sits in the top ten. The V and J genes are TRBV7-8 and TRBJ2-5; TRBD2 agrees at 7 bases. The receptor was isolated from an adult with diffuse large B cell lymphoma. Material: tumor tissue. The CDR3 spells CVSSLREGPQETQYF. The CDR3, as DNA: TGTGTCAGCAGCTTAAGGGAGGGCCCCCAAGAGACCCAGTACTTC.